The rows below give T cell receptor beta chains drawn from one sample of a study of T cell responses to AZD1222 COVID-19 vaccine. Using immunoSEQ multiplex PCR, the repertoire was profiled, and TCRdb retains in-frame clones only, with some absent. The data show nearly 200,000 clones, with approximately 93% seen just once and about 1% held by the top ten. The sequencing used peripheral blood, collected 28 days after the second AZD1222 dose. Receptor source: an adult who received the AZD1222 COVID-19 vaccine. Both conserved end residues are part of each CDR3. D genes are given only for firm matches. Rows may omit the clone size; those that give it use once, few, many or a size class.

J gene | clone size | V gene | D gene | CDR3 protein | CDR3 DNA
TRBJ1-4 | once | TRBV7-9 | - | CASSPRGNRGEKLFF | TGTGCCAGCAGCCCGAGGGGGAATCGAGGTGAAAAACTGTTTTTT
TRBJ1-1 | - | TRBV18 | TRBD1 | CASSPQTGQGYTEAFF | TGTGCCAGCTCACCACAAACGGGACAGGGGTACACTGAAGCTTTCTTT
TRBJ1-2 | - | TRBV9 | - | CASSTLDSLINYGYTF | TGTGCCAGCAGCACCCTAGACAGCCTCATTAACTATGGCTACACCTTC
TRBJ1-2 | - | TRBV27 | TRBD1 | CASSPTGNGYTF | TGTGCCAGCAGCCCGACAGGGAATGGCTACACCTTC
TRBJ1-5 | - | TRBV27 | - | CASSSTHPQADSYSNQPQHF | TGTGCCAGCAGTTCCACCCATCCCCAGGCTGACAGCTATAGCAATCAGCCCCAGCATTTT
TRBJ2-7 | - | TRBV7-7 | - | CASSLGLGGEQYF | TGTGCCAGCAGCTTAGGGCTAGGCGGCGAGCAGTACTTC
TRBJ1-5 | - | TRBV7-8 | - | CASSLATGNQPQHF | TGTGCCAGCAGCTTAGCTACGGGCAATCAGCCCCAGCATTTT
TRBJ2-7 | - | TRBV6-2/TRBV6-3 | - | CASSPDGSYEQYF | TGTGCCAGCAGCCCCGACGGTTCCTACGAGCAGTACTTC
TRBJ2-5 | - | TRBV6-6 | - | CASSPGKETQYF | TGTGCCAGCAGTCCTGGGAAAGAGACCCAGTACTTC
TRBJ2-3 | - | TRBV5-1 | TRBD1 | CASSSGTGTWEGTDTQYF | TGCGCCAGCAGCTCCGGGACAGGAACGTGGGAGGGCACAGATACGCAGTATTTT
TRBJ1-2 | once | TRBV6-5 | - | CASSYSGRGNYGYTF | TGTGCCAGCAGTTACTCGGGCAGGGGCAACTATGGCTACACCTTC
TRBJ1-2 | - | TRBV6-5 | - | CASTGQYGYTF | TGTGCCAGCACCGGACAGTATGGCTACACCTTC
TRBJ1-2 | - | TRBV5-8 | - | CASSLGGMFGKNYGYTF | TGTGCCAGCAGCTTGGGAGGGATGTTCGGTAAAAACTATGGCTACACCTTC
TRBJ2-5 | - | TRBV11-2 | - | CASRNTGETQYF | TGTGCCAGCAGAAACACGGGGGAGACCCAGTACTTC
TRBJ1-4 | - | TRBV5-1 | TRBD1 | CASGPRQGNEKLFF | TGCGCCAGCGGTCCTAGACAGGGGAATGAAAAACTGTTTTTT
TRBJ2-5 | - | TRBV3-1/TRBV3-2 | TRBD1 | CASSQDPTGDETQYF | TGTGCCAGCAGCCAAGATCCGACAGGGGACGAGACCCAGTACTTC
TRBJ1-2 | few | TRBV18 | TRBD1 | CASSPQEQGARGYTF | TGTGCCAGCTCACCACAGGAACAGGGGGCGCGAGGCTACACCTTC
TRBJ1-2 | - | TRBV5-6 | TRBD1 | CASSLAMTGVTSYGYTF | TGTGCCAGCAGCTTGGCCATGACAGGGGTGACCTCCTATGGCTACACCTTC
TRBJ2-7 | - | TRBV27 | - | CASSPGSTAYEQYF | TGTGCCAGCAGTCCCGGTTCGACAGCCTACGAGCAGTACTTC
TRBJ1-4 | - | TRBV30 | - | CAWSTGSYEKLFF | TGTGCCTGGAGTACAGGGTCTTACGAAAAACTGTTTTTT
TRBJ1-2 | once | TRBV29-1 | - | CSVPSQGRYGYTF | TGCAGCGTTCCATCACAGGGACGCTATGGCTACACCTTC
TRBJ2-5 | - | TRBV3-1/TRBV3-2 | TRBD1 | CASSHRGYQETQYF | TGTGCCAGCAGTCACAGGGGTTACCAAGAGACCCAGTACTTC
TRBJ1-2 | once | TRBV6-1 | - | CASSDPTLSGTF | TGTGCCAGCAGTGACCCGACACTCTCCGGCACCTTC
TRBJ1-1 | - | TRBV4-1 | - | CASSRLTENTEAFF | TGCGCCAGCAGCCGCCTAACAGAGAACACTGAAGCTTTCTTT
TRBJ1-2 | - | TRBV3-1/TRBV3-2 | - | CASSQGPGLYYGYTF | TGTGCCAGCAGCCAAGGGCCTGGACTATACTATGGCTACACCTTC
TRBJ2-2 | - | TRBV19 | TRBD1 | CASSSRQGPTGELFF | TGTGCCAGTAGTTCCCGACAGGGTCCCACCGGGGAGCTGTTTTTT
TRBJ1-3 | - | TRBV11-3 | TRBD1 | CASSPGTVISGNTIYF | TGTGCCAGCAGCCCCGGGACAGTAATCTCTGGAAACACCATATATTTT
TRBJ1-2 | - | TRBV2 | - | CASTPRQTYTF | TGTGCCAGCACTCCTAGACAGACCTACACCTTC
TRBJ1-6 | - | TRBV7-9 | - | CASSLAVSSPLHF | TGTGCCAGCAGCTTAGCCGTTAGCTCACCCCTCCACTTT
TRBJ1-4 | - | TRBV5-4 | - | CASSLGTGLDEKLFF | TGTGCCAGCAGCTTGGGTACAGGGCTGGATGAAAAACTGTTTTTT
TRBJ2-2 | few | TRBV6-2/TRBV6-3 | - | CASSPNRQSNTGELFF | TGTGCCAGCAGTCCGAATCGACAGTCGAACACCGGGGAGCTGTTTTTT
TRBJ2-2 | once | TRBV18 | TRBD2 | CASSPGLQTGELFF | TGTGCCAGCTCACCGGGACTACAGACCGGGGAGCTGTTTTTT
TRBJ2-3 | - | TRBV10-3 | TRBD1 | CAISTRDRGQDTQYF | TGTGCCATCAGCACCCGGGACAGGGGCCAAGATACGCAGTATTTT
TRBJ2-6 | - | TRBV6-2/TRBV6-3 | TRBD1 | CASSFARGGQASSGANVLTF | TGTGCCAGCAGTTTCGCCCGAGGGGGACAGGCCAGCTCTGGGGCCAACGTCCTGACTTTC
TRBJ1-3 | - | TRBV5-6 | - | CASSLAGDITGNTIYF | TGTGCCAGCAGCTTGGCGGGTGACATAACTGGAAACACCATATATTTT
TRBJ1-1 | - | TRBV7-2 | TRBD1 | CASSLVQGAAEAFF | TGTGCCAGCAGCTTAGTCCAGGGGGCCGCTGAAGCTTTCTTT
TRBJ1-4 | - | TRBV7-2 | - | CASSPHSSGLRNEKLFF | TGTGCCAGCAGCCCCCATTCCTCGGGACTGAGGAATGAAAAACTGTTTTTT